A single sample is the source of the 32 T cell receptor beta chains below, sequenced in a study of cytomegalovirus exposure and HLA in healthy donors. The study ran its PCR with 60 Vbeta and 13 Jbeta primers. Profiling relied on immunoSEQ multiplex PCR, and the TCRdb table lists in-frame clones only, not all of them. The repertoire holds over 100,000 clones, with around 60% as singletons. Source material: PBMCs. These receptors all stem from a human donor in good health.

The rearrangement joins TRBV2 to TRBJ1-2; no definite D call. V was pared by 4 bases and J by 3 bases, with 9 bases between. The germline CDR1 and CDR2 sequences are SNHLY and FYNNEI. This CDR3 is 13 amino acids long. CDR3 in amino acids: CASSGRVDYGYTF. The CDR3 bases are TGTGCCAGCAGTGGACGGGTTGACTATGGCTACACCTTC.

The rearrangement links TRBV7-6 to TRBJ2-1, with 11 bases identical to TRBD1. There are 15 residues in the CDR3. V dropped 5 bases and J dropped 6; count of bases not matched to a gene: 6. CDR1 and CDR2 (germline): SGHVS, FNYEAQ. CDR3 in amino acids: CASSLRGTGGNEQFF. Written as DNA, the CDR3 is TGTGCCAGCAGCCTTAGGGGGACAGGGGGCAATGAGCAGTTCTTC.

The J gene is TRBJ2-5, the V gene TRBV9; tentatively, D is TRBD1 (5 bases). V gave up 7 bases and J gave up 1 base, with 14 bases separating them. CDR1 is SGDLS and CDR2 is YYNGEE in the germline V gene. CDR3 length equals 14 residues. The CDR3 sequence is CASSRTTSQETQYF. The CDR3 DNA follows: TGTGCCAGCTCTCGGACAACCTCCCAAGAGACCCAGTACTTC.

The chain uses TRBV6-1 and TRBJ2-2, with 8 positions matching TRBD2. V lost 11 bases, J lost 7 bases, and 12 bases stayed unmatched. The length of the CDR3 is 14 residues. CDR1 and CDR2 (germline): MNHNS, SASEGT. The CDR3 DNA is TGTGCCGCACGTGGCGGGAGGACCGGCGGGGAGCTGTTTTTT. Encoded protein: CAARGGRTGGELFF.

This chain joins TRBV27 and TRBJ2-5; maybe TRBD2 (5 bases). The J call may be in error: the DNA end matches TRBJ2-7 better. This CDR3 region has 16 residues. The germline V gene encodes CDR1 MNHEY and CDR2 SMNVEV (reference sequence). CDR3 nucleotide sequence: TGTGCCAGCAGTTTCCTCTCTAAGGGAGAGGGCCACGAGCAGTACTTC. Translated, it gives CASSFLSKGEGHEQYF.

The J gene is TRBJ2-2, the V gene TRBV9; 11 bases line up with TRBD2. Looked up from germline, CDR1 is SGDLS and CDR2 is YYNGEE. The V segment lost 3 bases and the J segment 1 base; nucleotides outside the gene matches: 11. This CDR3 has 19 amino acids. The CDR3 loop is CASSAAGTGTSGNTGELFF. The CDR3 bases are TGTGCCAGCAGCGCCGCAGGAACCGGGACTAGCGGGAACACCGGGGAGCTGTTTTTT. Combining the CDR3 with reference TRBV9 and TRBJ2-2 gives the whole variable domain DSGVTQTPKHLITATGQRVTLRCSPRSGDLSVYWYQQSLDQGLQFLIQYYNGEERAKGNILERFSAQQFPDLHSELNLSSLELGDSALYFCASSAAGTGTSGNTGELFFGEGSRLTVL.

The V call is TRBV6-1, the J call TRBJ2-3; D uncertain. Per the germline V gene, CDR1 is MNHNS and CDR2 is SASEGT. The CDR3 sequence is 13 residues long. Trimming cost V 1 base and J 4 bases, with 6 bases left between them. In DNA form, the CDR3 reads TGTGCCAGCAGTGAAGGGCCCGCAGATACGCAGTATTTT. Its translation is CASSEGPADTQYF.

This sequence joins TRBV19 and TRBJ2-1, with 7 bases identical to TRBD1. Germline V gene lookup returns CDR1 LNHDA and CDR2 SQIVND (reference sequence). The CDR3 is 15 amino acids. Germline trimming cut 6 bases from V and 5 bases from J; bases unmatched to any gene: 10. The CDR3 DNA is TGTGCCAGTAGAGATCAGGGGGACCCCAACAATGAGCAGTTCTTC. Translation gives CASRDQGDPNNEQFF.

This clone was seen just once. The rearrangement links TRBV10-1 to TRBJ1-3, with D possibly being TRBD1 (6 bases). In germline, CDR1 is WNHNN, CDR2 SYGVQD (reference sequence). CDR3 length: 17 amino acids. Trimming shortened V by 1 base and J by 9 bases, and 22 bases separated the two germline ends. CDR3 loop: CASSELSGTPLRSTIYF. The CDR3, as DNA: TGCGCCAGCAGTGAGTTATCCGGGACACCCCTCCGGAGCACCATATATTTT.

CDR3 loop: CASRVQGSTQYF. The CDR3 DNA is TGTGCCAGCAGGGTACAGGGATCTACGCAGTATTTT. V and J are TRBV2 and TRBJ2-3; the D gene is possibly TRBD1 (6 bases). With 6 bases removed from V and 8 bases from J, the gap between germline ends came to 12 bases. Germline CDR1 reads SNHLY; CDR2 reads FYNNEI. CDR3 length: 12 residues. The variable domain in full, with the rest retrieved from reference TRBV2 and TRBJ2-3, is EPEVTQTPSHQVTQMGQEVILRCVPISNHLYFYWYRQILGQKVEFLVSFYNNEISEKSEIFDDQFSVERPDGSNFTLKIRSTKLEDSAMYFCASRVQGSTQYFGPGTRLTVL.

V gene TRBV5-1 combines with J gene TRBJ1-1, with D tentatively TRBD1 (5 bases). CDR3 size: 12 residues. The germline CDR1 and CDR2 sequences are SGHRS and YFSETQ. V lost 3 bases, J lost 5 bases, and 8 bases lay in between. The CDR3 sequence is CASSWGGTEAFF. CDR3 coding DNA: TGCGCCAGCAGCTGGGGGGGGACTGAAGCTTTCTTT.

V is TRBV7-9 and J is TRBJ1-4, with TRBD1 matching 7 bases. The V segment lost 5 bases and the J segment 8 bases; nucleotides outside the gene matches: 14. Germline assignment: CDR1 SEHNR and CDR2 FQNEAQ (reference sequence). CDR3 length: 16 residues. In DNA, the CDR3 is TGTGCCAGCAGCGCGGACCTGACAGGGATCGGAGAAAAACTGTTTTTT. As protein: CASSADLTGIGEKLFF.

In its sample, this clone was seen a few times. The CDR3, as DNA: TGTGCCAGCAGTTATGGGCCACAGGGGGCCTACGAGCAGTACTTC. Residues: CASSYGPQGAYEQYF. The rearrangement links TRBV6-6 to TRBJ2-7; 8 bases agree with TRBD1. Germline trimming cut 3 bases from V and 2 bases from J; bases unmatched to any gene: 6. CDR1 is MNHNY and CDR2 is SVGAGI in the germline V gene (reference sequence). The CDR3 extends over 15 amino acids.

This clone was counted a few times. The chain combines TRBV5-1 with TRBJ2-6; 7 bases fit TRBD1. The V and J ends lost 1 base and 3 bases, in that order; junction bases with no gene match: 1. The CDR3 runs 15 residues. From germline, CDR1 is SGHRS and CDR2 YFSETQ. CDR3 bases: TGCGCCAGCAGCTTGACAGGGGTTGGGGCCAACGTCCTGACTTTC. Translated, it gives CASSLTGVGANVLTF.

This rearrangement joins TRBV11-1 to TRBJ2-2; 11 nucleotides agree with TRBD1. Germline V gives CDR1 SGHAT, CDR2 FQDESV (reference sequence). The CDR3 spans 14 residues. Losses at the gene ends were 4 bases for V and 7 bases for J; bases not matched to a gene: 2. In DNA, the CDR3 is TGTGCCAGCAGCTCGGACAGGGGGCTCGGGGAGCTGTTTTTT. It specifies CASSSDRGLGELFF.

V usage is TRBV6-1 and J usage is TRBJ1-5; TRBD1 matches 10 bases. J gave up 1 base and V 4 bases, and 10 bases lay outside the gene matches. The CDR3 loop spans 18 amino acids. Germline values: CDR1 MNHNS, CDR2 SASEGT. The CDR3 bases are TGTGCCAGCAGTGGGGGACAGGGGACAATGGGGAGCAATCAGCCCCAGCATTTT. Translated, it gives CASSGGQGTMGSNQPQHF.

This chain uses TRBV9 with TRBJ2-1; 9 bases are shared with TRBD2. The V gene's germline CDR1 is SGDLS and CDR2 YYNGEE. With V trimmed by 3 bases and J by 2 bases, 9 bases remained unmatched. This CDR3 region has 17 residues. CDR3 loop: CASSGRSGLAAYNEQFF. DNA for the CDR3: TGTGCCAGCAGCGGGCGTTCGGGACTAGCAGCCTACAATGAGCAGTTCTTC.

The chain uses TRBV5-6 and TRBJ2-7, with 7 bases matching TRBD1. V gave up 0 bases and J gave up 9 bases; unmatched junction bases: 24. The CDR3 is 19 residues long. Germline loops: CDR1 SGHDT, CDR2 YYEEEE. CDR3 in DNA: TGTGCCAGCAGCTTGGTGCTTACAAGGGGGCAGGGGATGGATGAATTGCAGTACTTC. Encoded protein: CASSLVLTRGQGMDELQYF.

The chain is built from TRBV6-1 and TRBJ1-6; TRBD1 agrees at 7 bases. Germline values: CDR1 MNHNS, CDR2 SASEGT. There are 13 residues in the CDR3. J gave up 7 bases and V 7 bases, and 4 bases lay outside the gene matches. CDR3 coding DNA: TGTGCCAGCAACCGGGACAGAAATTCACCCCTCCACTTT. This translates into CASNRDRNSPLHF.

The chain recombines TRBV6-6 with TRBJ2-7, with TRBD2 identical over 10 bases. The CDR3 totals 14 residues. CDR1 is MNHNY, CDR2 SVGAGI, per germline (reference sequence). V lost 2 bases to trimming and J lost 4 bases; unmatched junction nucleotides: 2. The CDR3 spells CASSYLAGVYEQYF. The CDR3 bases are TGTGCCAGCAGTTACCTAGCGGGAGTGTACGAGCAGTACTTC.

This clone was seen a few times. The V call is TRBV19, the J call TRBJ2-7; 11 bases match TRBD2. The length of the CDR3 is 15 residues. Losses at the gene ends were 2 bases for V and 3 bases for J; bases not matched to a gene: 3. Per the germline V gene, CDR1 is LNHDA and CDR2 is SQIVND (reference sequence). The CDR3 protein is CASSITSGRHYEQYF. The CDR3 DNA reads TGTGCCAGTAGTATAACTAGCGGGAGACACTACGAGCAGTACTTC.

This chain joins TRBV29-1 and TRBJ2-7; 9 bases are shared with TRBD2. Germline V gene lookup returns CDR1 SQVTM and CDR2 ANQGSEA. V lost 0 bases to trimming and J lost 2 bases; unmatched junction nucleotides: 5. The CDR3 runs to 15 residues. DNA for the CDR3: TGCAGCGTTGAAGACGGGGCGGGAGGGCCCTACGAGCAGTACTTC. Translated: CSVEDGAGGPYEQYF.

The rearrangement joins TRBV30 to TRBJ2-1; 13 bases fit TRBD2. CDR3 length: 13 amino acids. Germline lookup yields CDR1 GTSNPN and CDR2 SVGIG (reference sequence). V was pared by 5 bases and J by 6 bases, with 1 base of the junction left unmatched. The CDR3 sequence is CAWGLAGANEQFF. CDR3 in DNA: TGTGCCTGGGGACTAGCGGGAGCCAATGAGCAGTTCTTC.

This chain joins TRBV11-2 and TRBJ2-5, with 8 bases aligning to TRBD2. The CDR3 runs to 12 residues. The trim removed 4 bases at V and 9 bases at J, leaving 4 bases unmatched. The germline V gene has CDR1 SGHAT and CDR2 FQNNGV. The CDR3 coding sequence is TGTGCCAGCAGCTCGGAGCGGGAGCCCCAGTACTTC. This encodes CASSSEREPQYF.

V and J are TRBV6-6 and TRBJ2-7; 11 bases are a match to TRBD2. The CDR3 spans 14 residues. CDR1 MNHNY and CDR2 SVGAGI come from the germline V gene (reference sequence). J gave up 4 bases and V 4 bases, and 3 bases lay outside the gene matches. The CDR3 bases are TGTGCCAGCAGTTCGGGACTAGCGGCATACGAGCAGTACTTC. This sequence encodes CASSSGLAAYEQYF.

This chain joins TRBV11-2 and TRBJ2-7; 8 nucleotides match TRBD1. The CDR3 is made up of 14 amino acids. J was trimmed by 5 bases and V by 6 bases; bases with no gene match: 9. Germline loops: CDR1 SGHAT, CDR2 FQNNGV. CDR3 region: CASRETGGSHEQYF. CDR3 DNA: TGTGCCAGCAGAGAAACAGGGGGGAGCCACGAGCAGTACTTC.

The chain combines TRBV19 with TRBJ2-3; 16 bases map to TRBD2. Germline lookup yields CDR1 LNHDA and CDR2 SQIVND (reference sequence). The CDR3 totals 19 residues. V shed 4 bases, J shed 0 bases, and the junction held 7 bases outside the gene matches. CDR3 amino acids: CASSRAPGLAGGSTDTQYF. The CDR3 DNA follows: TGTGCCAGTAGTAGGGCGCCGGGACTAGCGGGAGGGAGCACAGATACGCAGTATTTT.

The chain has TRBV2 and TRBJ2-2; D perhaps matches TRBD2 (5 bases). The CDR3 runs 14 residues. V gave up 7 bases and J gave up 3 bases, with 12 bases separating them. CDR1 is SNHLY, CDR2 FYNNEI, per germline. CDR3 amino acids: CASIRRLDTGELFF. The CDR3 bases are TGTGCCAGCATTCGGAGGTTGGACACCGGGGAGCTGTTTTTT.

The chain recombines TRBV5-1 with TRBJ2-1, with 7 bases that match TRBD2. The V and J ends lost 4 bases and 4 bases, in that order; junction bases with no gene match: 8. CDR1 and CDR2 (germline): SGHRS, YFSETQ. The CDR3 is 15 residues long. Written as DNA, the CDR3 is TGCGCCAGCAGCACGGGAGGCTTTTCGTACAATGAGCAGTTCTTC. It yields the protein CASSTGGFSYNEQFF.

V is TRBV28 and J is TRBJ2-1; possibly TRBD1 for D (6 bases). The length of the CDR3 is 12 residues. V shed 5 bases and J shed 14 bases, with 16 bases lying between them. CDR1 and CDR2 from the germline V gene are MDHEN and SYDVKM. The CDR3 region is CASSPSHRAKFF. The CDR3 nucleotides read TGTGCCAGCAGTCCATCTCACAGGGCAAAGTTCTTC.

The table lists this clone with a few counts. The genes are TRBV5-1 and TRBJ2-1, with TRBD2 identical over 8 bases. CDR3 length equals 13 residues. Germline V gene lookup returns CDR1 SGHRS and CDR2 YFSETQ. Losses at the gene ends were 4 bases for V and 10 bases for J; bases not matched to a gene: 7. In DNA, the CDR3 is TGCGCCAGCAGCGACGGACTAGCACGAGAGCAGTTCTTC. It is translated as CASSDGLAREQFF. Drawing the rest from reference TRBV5-1 and TRBJ2-1, the complete variable domain is KAGVTQTPRYLIKTRGQQVTLSCSPISGHRSVSWYQQTPGQGLQFLFEYFSETQRNKGNFPGRFSGRQFSNSRSEMNVSTLELGDSALYLCASSDGLAREQFFGPGTRLTVL.

The rearrangement links TRBV5-1 to TRBJ2-7; 9 bases map to TRBD1. The V gene end was trimmed by 0 bases and the J gene end by 3 bases; junction bases not matched to a gene: 4. Germline loops: CDR1 SGHRS, CDR2 YFSETQ. The CDR3 sequence is 15 residues long. The CDR3, as DNA: TGCGCCAGCAGCTTGGAAACAGGGGGCTTCTACGAGCAGTACTTC. It translates to CASSLETGGFYEQYF.